The 22 T cell receptor beta chains below all came from one sample that was sequenced in a study of cytomegalovirus exposure and HLA in healthy donors. The PCR contained 60 Vbeta and 13 Jbeta primers. TCRdb keeps only in-frame clones here, not all; method: immunoSEQ multiplex PCR. The data hold 90,000 to 130,000 clones, with about 90% observed a single time. Input material: PBMCs. The receptor set was obtained from a man aged 40-50 years in good health and CMV-seronegative.

The genes are TRBV27 and TRBJ1-6; TRBD1 aligns across 7 bases. Germline CDR1 is MNHEY and CDR2 is SMNVEV (reference sequence). This CDR3 is 15 amino acids long. The J segment lost 4 bases and the V segment lost 5 bases, leaving 5 bases of the junction unmatched. The CDR3 DNA sequence: TGTGCCAGCAGTCCCGAGGGGGCATATAATTCACCCCTCCACTTT. The encoded protein is CASSPEGAYNSPLHF.

The V call is TRBV18, the J call TRBJ1-1; 8 nucleotides agree with TRBD1. The CDR3 runs 17 residues. The ends lost 1 base at V and 5 bases at J; junction bases unmatched: 12. CDR1 and CDR2 (germline): KGHSH, LQKENI. CDR3 loop: CASSPLGQGGFRTEAFF. As DNA, the CDR3 is TGTGCCAGCTCACCACTAGGACAGGGAGGGTTCAGGACTGAAGCTTTCTTT.

The chain employs TRBV7-2 and TRBJ2-3, with a weak D call TRBD2 (6 bases). Between the trimmed V and J ends, which lost 1 base and 4 bases, there was a span of 9 bases. The germline gives CDR1 SGHTA, CDR2 FQGNSA. The CDR3 runs to 14 residues. The CDR3 DNA is TGTGCCAGCAGCTTAGAGTGGGAGGCAGATACGCAGTATTTT. This translates into CASSLEWEADTQYF.

The rearrangement links TRBV27 to TRBJ1-4, with 10 nucleotides matching TRBD1. This CDR3 comprises 17 residues. Germline V gene lookup returns CDR1 MNHEY and CDR2 SMNVEV (reference sequence). Losses at the gene ends were 5 bases for V and 8 bases for J; bases not matched to a gene: 14. The CDR3 nucleotides read TGTGCCAGCAGTAAGAGCTATCCGGGACAGGGGAAAGAAAAACTGTTTTTT. It specifies CASSKSYPGQGKEKLFF.

This chain connects TRBV19 to TRBJ1-1, with 9 bases matching TRBD1. The CDR3 has 11 residues. Germline V gives CDR1 LNHDA, CDR2 SQIVND (reference sequence). V shed 9 bases and J 6 bases; nucleotides not matched to a gene: 2. The CDR3 sequence is CASRDRAEAFF. CDR3 nucleotides: TGTGCCAGCCGGGACAGGGCTGAAGCTTTCTTT.

The chain couples TRBV7-8 to TRBJ2-5; 7 bases fit TRBD1. Per the germline V gene, CDR1 is SGHVS and CDR2 is FQNEAQ. J gave up 5 bases and V 5 bases, and 2 bases lay outside the gene matches. This CDR3 contains 12 residues. The CDR3 nucleotides read TGTGCCAGCAGCGTACAGGGGGAGACCCAGTACTTC. As protein: CASSVQGETQYF. Full variable domain (missing parts from reference TRBV7-8 and TRBJ2-5): GAGVSQSPRYKVAKRGQDVALRCDPISGHVSLFWYQQALGQGPEFLTYFQNEAQLDKSGLPSDRFFAERPEGSVSTLKIQRTQQEDSAVYLCASSVQGETQYFGPGTRLLVL.

The V call is TRBV5-4, the J call TRBJ1-2; the D gene is possibly TRBD1 (5 bases). Trimming stripped 3 bases from V and 7 bases from J, with 10 bases between. CDR3 size: 12 residues. From germline, CDR1 is SGHNT and CDR2 YYREEE (reference sequence). CDR3 in amino acids: CASSWGEGGYTF. The CDR3 nucleotides are TGTGCCAGCAGCTGGGGGGAGGGTGGCTACACCTTC.

This chain links TRBV5-1 with TRBJ1-5, with TRBD1 identical over 10 bases. J lost 4 bases, V lost 0 bases, and 1 base had no gene match. CDR1 and CDR2 from the germline V gene are SGHRS and YFSETQ. The length of the CDR3 is 15 residues. CDR3 amino acids: CASSLEGQGNQPQHF. The CDR3 DNA is TGCGCCAGCAGCTTGGAGGGACAGGGGAATCAGCCCCAGCATTTT. The whole variable domain, filled in from reference TRBV5-1 and TRBJ1-5, reads KAGVTQTPRYLIKTRGQQVTLSCSPISGHRSVSWYQQTPGQGLQFLFEYFSETQRNKGNFPGRFSGRQFSNSRSEMNVSTLELGDSALYLCASSLEGQGNQPQHFGDGTRLSIL.

The chain links TRBV28 to TRBJ1-1; tentatively, D is TRBD1 (6 bases). Germline assignment: CDR1 MDHEN and CDR2 SYDVKM. The CDR3 is 17 residues long. V dropped 3 bases and J dropped 4 bases, with 21 bases sitting between them. The CDR3 DNA reads as TGTGCCAGCAGTTTGCCCTTGTACAGGGAGGGAGGCACTGAAGCTTTCTTT. It encodes CASSLPLYREGGTEAFF.

The V and J genes are TRBV5-6 and TRBJ2-3; 7 nucleotides agree with TRBD1. V dropped 2 bases and J dropped 4; count of bases not matched to a gene: 7. This CDR3 region has 15 residues. Germline-derived CDR1 and CDR2 are SGHDT and YYEEEE. The DNA of the CDR3 is TGTGCCAGCAGCTTACCAGGGGGTGGGGCAGATACGCAGTATTTT. As protein: CASSLPGGGADTQYF.

This chain's CDR3 is CSVGGHADTQYF. CDR3 coding DNA: TGCAGCGTTGGGGGACATGCAGATACGCAGTATTTT. The chain employs TRBV29-1 and TRBJ2-3; D may be TRBD1 (6 bases). The length of the CDR3 is 12 residues. Germline values: CDR1 SQVTM, CDR2 ANQGSEA. V dropped 4 bases and J dropped 4 bases, with 9 bases sitting between them.

V gene TRBV18 combines with J gene TRBJ1-6; 9 nucleotides agree with TRBD1. With V trimmed by 8 bases and J by 7 bases, 9 bases remained unmatched. The CDR3 consists of 15 residues. From germline, CDR1 is KGHSH and CDR2 LQKENI. This chain's CDR3 is CASQPTGGSNSPLHF. Written as DNA, the CDR3 is TGTGCCAGCCAACCAACAGGGGGCTCGAATTCACCCCTCCACTTT.

The chain links TRBV10-1 to TRBJ2-3; 7 nucleotides match TRBD2. This CDR3 comprises 15 residues. Losses at the gene ends were 7 bases for V and 0 bases for J; bases not matched to a gene: 7. Looked up from germline, CDR1 is WNHNN and CDR2 is SYGVQD (reference sequence). CDR3 sequence reads: CASTGSGASTDTQYF. As DNA, the CDR3 is TGCGCCAGCACCGGAAGCGGGGCTAGCACAGATACGCAGTATTTT.

This sequence joins TRBV6-5 and TRBJ1-4; D gene uncertain. V was shortened by 2 bases and J by 0 bases, with 7 bases between the two germline ends. Per the germline V gene, CDR1 is MNHEY and CDR2 is SVGAGI. The CDR3 spans 15 residues. CDR3 amino acids: CASSYQAATNEKLFF. The CDR3 nucleotides read TGTGCCAGCAGTTACCAGGCTGCAACTAATGAAAAACTGTTTTTT.

V usage is TRBV28 and J usage is TRBJ1-2; D call uncertain. Germline lookup yields CDR1 MDHEN and CDR2 SYDVKM. V lost 5 bases to trimming and J lost 8 bases, with 12 bases between them. The CDR3 spans 12 residues. DNA for the CDR3: TGTGCCAGCAGTGCGGACTTTAGAGGCTACACCTTC. It yields the protein CASSADFRGYTF.

The J gene is TRBJ1-2, the V gene TRBV6-6; 8 bases agree with TRBD1. CDR1 and CDR2 from the germline V gene are MNHNY and SVGAGI (reference sequence). Losses at the gene ends were 2 bases for V and 8 bases for J; bases not matched to a gene: 7. This CDR3 spans 14 amino acids. The chain's CDR3 is CASSYPDRESGYTF. CDR3 bases: TGTGCCAGCAGTTACCCGGACAGGGAAAGCGGCTACACCTTC.

The chain carries TRBV6-5 and TRBJ1-2, with TRBD1 matching over 10 bases. V lost 7 bases, J lost 8 bases, and 7 bases stayed unmatched. CDR1 and CDR2 (germline): MNHEY, SVGAGI. The CDR3 spans 13 residues. The CDR3 sequence: CASINPGQGGYTF. CDR3 bases: TGTGCCAGCATTAATCCGGGACAGGGGGGCTACACCTTC.

The chain employs TRBV5-1 and TRBJ2-5, with TRBD2 matching 14 bases. Germline V CDR1 and CDR2: SGHRS, YFSETQ. CDR3 length equals 15 residues. Trimming at V came to 3 bases and at J to 5 bases, leaving 3 bases not matched to a gene. The CDR3 DNA sequence: TGCGCCAGCAGCTCTGGACTAGCGGGGGGTGAGACCCAGTACTTC. Encoded protein: CASSSGLAGGETQYF. Looking up the rest from reference TRBV5-1 and TRBJ2-5 gives the full variable domain: KAGVTQTPRYLIKTRGQQVTLSCSPISGHRSVSWYQQTPGQGLQFLFEYFSETQRNKGNFPGRFSGRQFSNSRSEMNVSTLELGDSALYLCASSSGLAGGETQYFGPGTRLLVL.

V gene TRBV6-5 combines with J gene TRBJ2-7, with 10 bases that match TRBD1. V shed 6 bases, J shed 5 bases, and the junction held 4 bases outside the gene matches. Per the germline V gene, CDR1 is MNHEY and CDR2 is SVGAGI. The CDR3 spans 13 residues. The CDR3 loop is CASRGTGVDEQYF. As DNA, the CDR3 is TGTGCCAGCAGAGGGACAGGGGTCGACGAGCAGTACTTC.

This clone occurred once. The V gene is TRBV12-5, the J gene TRBJ2-2, with no clear D. Germline CDR1 and CDR2: LGHNT and FRNRAP. V lost 1 base, J lost 8 bases, and 8 bases lay in between. The CDR3 is made up of 13 amino acids. CDR3 amino acids: CASGLDSRGELFF. The DNA of the CDR3 is TGTGCTAGTGGTTTGGATTCTAGGGGGGAGCTGTTTTTT.

V is TRBV7-9 and J is TRBJ2-3; D is perhaps TRBD2 (6 bases). Germline CDR1 is SEHNR and CDR2 is FQNEAQ (reference sequence). With 8 bases removed from V and 3 bases from J, the gap between germline ends came to 9 bases. The CDR3 consists of 12 residues. The CDR3 DNA sequence: TGTGCCAGCGGCCGGGGGACAGATACGCAGTATTTT. It encodes CASGRGTDTQYF.

The V call is TRBV5-1, the J call TRBJ2-7; D unresolved. Germline-derived CDR1 and CDR2 are SGHRS and YFSETQ. CDR3 length: 14 amino acids. Trimming left V 1 base short and J 2 bases short, with 10 bases between. The CDR3 DNA reads as TGCGCCAGCAGCTTGCTACAGAATACCTACGAGCAGTACTTC. Its protein is CASSLLQNTYEQYF.